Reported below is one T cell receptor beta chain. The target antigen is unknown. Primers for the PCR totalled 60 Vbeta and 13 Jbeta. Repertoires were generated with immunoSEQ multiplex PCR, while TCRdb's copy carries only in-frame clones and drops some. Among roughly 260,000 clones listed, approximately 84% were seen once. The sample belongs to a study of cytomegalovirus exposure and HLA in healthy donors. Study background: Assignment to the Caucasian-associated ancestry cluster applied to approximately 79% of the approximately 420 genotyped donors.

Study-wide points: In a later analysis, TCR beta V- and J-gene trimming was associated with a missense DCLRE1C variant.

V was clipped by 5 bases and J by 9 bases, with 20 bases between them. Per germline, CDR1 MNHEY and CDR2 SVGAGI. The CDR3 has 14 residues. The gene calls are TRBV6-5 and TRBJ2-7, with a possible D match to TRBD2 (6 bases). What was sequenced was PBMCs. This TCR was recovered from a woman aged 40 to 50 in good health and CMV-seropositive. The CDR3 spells CASSPRDSLSRQYF. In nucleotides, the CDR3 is TGTGCCAGCAGTCCCCGGGACTCTCTCTCTAGGCAGTACTTC.